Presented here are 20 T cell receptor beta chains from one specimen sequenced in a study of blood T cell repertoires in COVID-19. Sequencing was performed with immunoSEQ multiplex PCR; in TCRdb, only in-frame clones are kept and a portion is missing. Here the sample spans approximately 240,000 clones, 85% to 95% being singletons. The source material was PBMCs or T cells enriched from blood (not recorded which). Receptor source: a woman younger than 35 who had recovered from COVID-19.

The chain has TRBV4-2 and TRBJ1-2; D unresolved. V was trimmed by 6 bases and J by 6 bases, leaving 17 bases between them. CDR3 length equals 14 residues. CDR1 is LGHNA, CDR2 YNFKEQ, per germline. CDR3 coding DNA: TGTGCCAGCAGTCTTACCGGATCTAGCGATGGCTACACCTTC. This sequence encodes CASSLTGSSDGYTF.

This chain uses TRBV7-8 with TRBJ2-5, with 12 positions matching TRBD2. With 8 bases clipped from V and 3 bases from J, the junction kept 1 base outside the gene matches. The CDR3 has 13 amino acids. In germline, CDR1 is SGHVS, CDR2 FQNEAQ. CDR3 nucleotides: TGTGCCAGCCGGACTAGCGGGAAAGAGACCCAGTACTTC. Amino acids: CASRTSGKETQYF.

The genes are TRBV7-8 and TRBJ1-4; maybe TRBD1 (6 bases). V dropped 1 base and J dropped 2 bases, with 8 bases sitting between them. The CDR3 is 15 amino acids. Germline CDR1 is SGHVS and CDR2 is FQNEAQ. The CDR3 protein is CASSLDRETNEKLFF. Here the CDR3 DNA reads TGTGCCAGCAGCTTAGACAGGGAGACTAATGAAAAACTGTTTTTT.

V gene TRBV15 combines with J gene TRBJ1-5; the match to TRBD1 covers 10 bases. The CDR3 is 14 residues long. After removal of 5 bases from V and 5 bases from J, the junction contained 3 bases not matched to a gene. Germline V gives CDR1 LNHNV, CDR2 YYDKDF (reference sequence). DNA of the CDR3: TGTGCCACCAGCCCAGGACAGGGGGATCAGCCCCAGCATTTT. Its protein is CATSPGQGDQPQHF.

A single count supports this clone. The DNA of the CDR3 is TGTGCCAGCTCATCTCTGGGGGCGGAGCAAGAGACCCAGTACTTC. It translates to CASSSLGAEQETQYF. This chain links TRBV18 with TRBJ2-5, with D possibly TRBD1 on 6 matching bases. V lost 5 bases to trimming and J lost 2 bases, with 15 bases between them. CDR3 length equals 15 residues. Germline lookup yields CDR1 KGHSH and CDR2 LQKENI.

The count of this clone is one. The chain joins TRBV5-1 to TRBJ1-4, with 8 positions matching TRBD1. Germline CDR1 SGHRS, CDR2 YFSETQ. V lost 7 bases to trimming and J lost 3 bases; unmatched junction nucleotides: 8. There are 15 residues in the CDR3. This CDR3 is CASGSQGAANEKLFF. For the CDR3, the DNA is TGCGCCAGCGGTTCCCAGGGGGCGGCTAATGAAAAACTGTTTTTT.

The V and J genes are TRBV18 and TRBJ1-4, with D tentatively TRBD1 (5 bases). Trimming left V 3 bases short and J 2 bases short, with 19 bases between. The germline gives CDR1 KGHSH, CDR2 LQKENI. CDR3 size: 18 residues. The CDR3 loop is CASSPSFRGPGTNEKLFF. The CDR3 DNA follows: TGTGCCAGCTCACCCTCGTTTAGGGGTCCAGGGACTAATGAAAAACTGTTTTTT.

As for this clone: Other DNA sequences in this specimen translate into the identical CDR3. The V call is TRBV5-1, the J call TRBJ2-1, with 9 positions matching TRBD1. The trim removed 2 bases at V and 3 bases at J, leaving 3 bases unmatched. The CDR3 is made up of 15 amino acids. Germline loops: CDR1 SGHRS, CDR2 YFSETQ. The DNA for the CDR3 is TGCGCCAGCAGCTTCGGGACAGGGCTCTACAATGAGCAGTTCTTC. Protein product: CASSFGTGLYNEQFF.

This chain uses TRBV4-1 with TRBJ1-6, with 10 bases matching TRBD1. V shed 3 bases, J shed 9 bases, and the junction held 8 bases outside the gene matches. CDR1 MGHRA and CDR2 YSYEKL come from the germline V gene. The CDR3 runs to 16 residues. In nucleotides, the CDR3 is TGCGCCAGCAGCCACGACCGGGACAGGGGAACTTCACCCCTCCACTTT. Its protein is CASSHDRDRGTSPLHF.

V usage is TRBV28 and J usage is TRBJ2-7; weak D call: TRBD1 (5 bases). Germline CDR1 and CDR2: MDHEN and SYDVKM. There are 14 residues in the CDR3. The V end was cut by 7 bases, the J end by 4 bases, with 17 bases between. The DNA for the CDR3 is TGTGCCAGCATGGGCAGGGTGACTTGGTACGAGCAGTACTTC. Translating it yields CASMGRVTWYEQYF.

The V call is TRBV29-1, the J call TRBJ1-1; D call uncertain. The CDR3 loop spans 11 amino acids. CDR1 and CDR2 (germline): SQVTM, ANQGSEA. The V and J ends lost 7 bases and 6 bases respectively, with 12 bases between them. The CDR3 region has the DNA TGCAGCGAAACGGTCGGGGCTGAAGCTTTCTTT. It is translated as CSETVGAEAFF.

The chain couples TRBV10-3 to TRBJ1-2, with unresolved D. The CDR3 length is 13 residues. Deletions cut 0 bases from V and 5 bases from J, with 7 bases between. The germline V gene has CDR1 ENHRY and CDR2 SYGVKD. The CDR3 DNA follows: TGTGCCATCAGTGAGTCGCCAGGTTATGGCTACACCTTC. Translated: CAISESPGYGYTF.

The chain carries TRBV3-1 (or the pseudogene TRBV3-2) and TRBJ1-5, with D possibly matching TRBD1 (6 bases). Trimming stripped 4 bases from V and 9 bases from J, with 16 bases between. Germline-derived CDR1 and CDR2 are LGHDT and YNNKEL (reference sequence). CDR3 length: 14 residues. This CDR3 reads CASSRWDTGGPQHF. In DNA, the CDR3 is TGTGCCAGCAGCCGCTGGGACACTGGAGGGCCCCAGCATTTT.

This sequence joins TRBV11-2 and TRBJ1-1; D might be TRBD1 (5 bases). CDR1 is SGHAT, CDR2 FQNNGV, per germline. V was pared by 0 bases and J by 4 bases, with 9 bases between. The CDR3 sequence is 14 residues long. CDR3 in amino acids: CASSLDRGSTEAFF. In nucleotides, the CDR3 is TGTGCCAGCAGCTTAGATCGGGGGAGCACTGAAGCTTTCTTT.

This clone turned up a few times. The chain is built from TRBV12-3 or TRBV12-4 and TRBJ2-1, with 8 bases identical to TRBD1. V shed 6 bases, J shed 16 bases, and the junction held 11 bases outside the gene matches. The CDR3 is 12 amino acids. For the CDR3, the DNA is TGTGCCAGCAGCCTGCCAGGGGGCGAGACCTTCTTC. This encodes CASSLPGGETFF.

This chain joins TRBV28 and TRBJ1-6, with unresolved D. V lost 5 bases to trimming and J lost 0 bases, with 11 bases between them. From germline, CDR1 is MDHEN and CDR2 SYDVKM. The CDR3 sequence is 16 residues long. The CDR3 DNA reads TGTGCCAGCAGTATCGACGGGAGCTCCTATAATTCACCCCTCCACTTT. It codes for CASSIDGSSYNSPLHF.

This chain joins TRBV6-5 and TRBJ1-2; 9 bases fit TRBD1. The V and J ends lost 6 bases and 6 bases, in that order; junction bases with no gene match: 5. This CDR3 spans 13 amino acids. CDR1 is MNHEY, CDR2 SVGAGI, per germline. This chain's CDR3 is CASRTGGADGYTF. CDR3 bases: TGTGCCAGCAGGACAGGGGGAGCGGATGGCTACACCTTC.

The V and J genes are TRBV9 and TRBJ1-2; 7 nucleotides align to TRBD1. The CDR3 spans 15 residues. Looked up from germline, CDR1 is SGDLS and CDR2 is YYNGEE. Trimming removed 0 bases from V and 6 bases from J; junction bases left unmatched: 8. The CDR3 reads CASSVEQGVLHGYTF. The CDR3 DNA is TGTGCCAGCAGCGTAGAGCAGGGGGTTTTGCATGGCTACACCTTC. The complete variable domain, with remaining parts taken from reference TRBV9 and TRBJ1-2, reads DSGVTQTPKHLITATGQRVTLRCSPRSGDLSVYWYQQSLDQGLQFLIQYYNGEERAKGNILERFSAQQFPDLHSELNLSSLELGDSALYFCASSVEQGVLHGYTFGSGTRLTVV.

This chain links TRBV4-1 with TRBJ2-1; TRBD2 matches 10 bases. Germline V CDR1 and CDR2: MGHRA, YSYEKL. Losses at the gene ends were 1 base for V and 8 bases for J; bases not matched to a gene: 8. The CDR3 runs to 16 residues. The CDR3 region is CASSQVRLAGNDEQFF. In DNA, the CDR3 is TGCGCCAGCAGCCAAGTCCGACTAGCGGGTAACGATGAGCAGTTCTTC.

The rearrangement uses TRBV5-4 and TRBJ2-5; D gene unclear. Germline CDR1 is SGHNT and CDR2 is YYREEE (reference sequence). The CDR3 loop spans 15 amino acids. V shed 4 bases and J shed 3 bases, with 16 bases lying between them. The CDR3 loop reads CASSMVHRVKETQYF. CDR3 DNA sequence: TGTGCCAGCAGCATGGTCCACCGGGTAAAAGAGACCCAGTACTTC.